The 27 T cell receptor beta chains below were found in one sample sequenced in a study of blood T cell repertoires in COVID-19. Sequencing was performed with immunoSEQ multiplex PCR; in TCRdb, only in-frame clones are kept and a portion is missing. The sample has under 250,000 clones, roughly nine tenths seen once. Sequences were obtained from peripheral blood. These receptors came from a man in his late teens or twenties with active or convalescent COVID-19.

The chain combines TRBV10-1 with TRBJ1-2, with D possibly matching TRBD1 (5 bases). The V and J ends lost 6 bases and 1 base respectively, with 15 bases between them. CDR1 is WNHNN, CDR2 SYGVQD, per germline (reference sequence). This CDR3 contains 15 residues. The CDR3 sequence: CASRPGLSVNYGYTF. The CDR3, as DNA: TGCGCCAGCAGGCCGGGACTTTCCGTTAACTATGGCTACACCTTC.

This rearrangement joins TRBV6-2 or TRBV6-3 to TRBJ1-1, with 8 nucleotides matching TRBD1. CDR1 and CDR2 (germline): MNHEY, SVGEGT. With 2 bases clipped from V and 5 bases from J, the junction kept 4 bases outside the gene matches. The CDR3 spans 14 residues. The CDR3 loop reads CASSYLRQGTEAFF. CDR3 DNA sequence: TGTGCCAGCAGTTACCTGAGACAGGGGACTGAAGCTTTCTTT.

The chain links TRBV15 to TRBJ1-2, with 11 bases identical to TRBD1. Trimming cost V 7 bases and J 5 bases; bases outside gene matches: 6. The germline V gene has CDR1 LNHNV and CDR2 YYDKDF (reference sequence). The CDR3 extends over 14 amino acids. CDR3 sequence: CATTEDRGLYGYTF. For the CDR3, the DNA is TGTGCCACCACCGAGGACAGGGGGCTATATGGCTACACCTTC.

CDR3 sequence: CASSGRDSNSPLHF. DNA for the CDR3: TGTGCCAGCAGCGGTCGGGACAGTAATTCACCCCTCCACTTT. The chain carries TRBV5-4 and TRBJ1-6; 7 bases agree with TRBD1. Germline CDR1 and CDR2: SGHNT and YYREEE (reference sequence). The CDR3 consists of 14 residues. The V and J ends lost 4 bases and 6 bases, in that order; junction bases with no gene match: 4.

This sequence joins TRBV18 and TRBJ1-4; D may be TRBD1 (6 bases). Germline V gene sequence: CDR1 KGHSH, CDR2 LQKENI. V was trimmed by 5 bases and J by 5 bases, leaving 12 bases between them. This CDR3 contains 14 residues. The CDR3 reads CASSVGQGNEKLFF. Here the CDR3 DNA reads TGTGCCAGCTCAGTAGGGCAGGGGAATGAAAAACTGTTTTTT.

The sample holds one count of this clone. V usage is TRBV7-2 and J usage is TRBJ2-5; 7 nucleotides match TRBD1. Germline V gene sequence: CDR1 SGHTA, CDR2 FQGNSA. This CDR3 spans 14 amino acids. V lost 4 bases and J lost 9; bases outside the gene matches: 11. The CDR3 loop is CASSSSGTVGPQYF. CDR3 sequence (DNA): TGTGCCAGCAGCTCCTCTGGGACAGTCGGGCCCCAGTACTTC.

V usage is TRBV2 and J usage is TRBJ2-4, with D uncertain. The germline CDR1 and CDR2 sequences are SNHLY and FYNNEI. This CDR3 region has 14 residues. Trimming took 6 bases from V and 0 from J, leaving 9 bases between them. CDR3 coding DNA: TGTGCCAGCAGCCTTCCTTTAGCCAAAAACATTCAGTACTTC. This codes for CASSLPLAKNIQYF.

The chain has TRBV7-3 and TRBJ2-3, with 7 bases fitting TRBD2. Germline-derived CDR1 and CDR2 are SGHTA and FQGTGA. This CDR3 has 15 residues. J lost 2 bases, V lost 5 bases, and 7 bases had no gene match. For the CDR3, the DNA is TGTGCCAGCAGCCCCCCCGGGACTAACACAGATACGCAGTATTTT. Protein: CASSPPGTNTDTQYF.

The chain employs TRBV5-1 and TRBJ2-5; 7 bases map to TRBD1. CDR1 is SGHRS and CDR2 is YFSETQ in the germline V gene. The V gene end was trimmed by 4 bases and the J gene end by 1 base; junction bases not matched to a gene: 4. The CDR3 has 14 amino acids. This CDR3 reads CASSTGQIQETQYF. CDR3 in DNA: TGCGCCAGCAGCACGGGACAGATCCAAGAGACCCAGTACTTC.

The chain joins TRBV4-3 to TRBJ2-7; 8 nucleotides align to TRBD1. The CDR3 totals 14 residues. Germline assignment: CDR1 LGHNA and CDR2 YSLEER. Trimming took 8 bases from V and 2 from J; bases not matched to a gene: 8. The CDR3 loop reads CASSSGTGAYEQYF. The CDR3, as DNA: TGCGCCAGCTCCTCCGGGACAGGAGCCTACGAGCAGTACTTC.

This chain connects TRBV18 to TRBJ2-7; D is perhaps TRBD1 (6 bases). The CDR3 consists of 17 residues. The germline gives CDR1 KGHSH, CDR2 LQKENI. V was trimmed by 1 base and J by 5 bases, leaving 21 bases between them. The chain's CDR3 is CASSPQKQTTGLHEQYF. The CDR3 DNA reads TGTGCCAGCTCACCACAGAAGCAGACAACAGGGCTACACGAGCAGTACTTC. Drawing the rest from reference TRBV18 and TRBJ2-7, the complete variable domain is NAGVMQNPRHLVRRRGQEARLRCSPMKGHSHVYWYRQLPEEGLKFMVYLQKENIIDESGMPKERFSAEFPKEGPSILRIQQVVRGDSAAYFCASSPQKQTTGLHEQYFGPGTRLTVT.

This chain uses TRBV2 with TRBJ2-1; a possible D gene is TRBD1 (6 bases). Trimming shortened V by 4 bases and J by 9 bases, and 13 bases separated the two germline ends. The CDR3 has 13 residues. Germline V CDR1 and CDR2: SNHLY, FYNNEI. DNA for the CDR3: TGTGCCAGCAGTGGGACAGTTTGGACTGAGCAGTTCTTC. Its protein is CASSGTVWTEQFF.

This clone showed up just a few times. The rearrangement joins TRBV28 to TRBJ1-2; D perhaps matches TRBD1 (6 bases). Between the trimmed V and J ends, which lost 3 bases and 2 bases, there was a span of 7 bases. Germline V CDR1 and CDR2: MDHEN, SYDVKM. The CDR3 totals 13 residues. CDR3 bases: TGTGCCAGCAGTTTTCAGGGGAACTATGGCTACACCTTC. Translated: CASSFQGNYGYTF.

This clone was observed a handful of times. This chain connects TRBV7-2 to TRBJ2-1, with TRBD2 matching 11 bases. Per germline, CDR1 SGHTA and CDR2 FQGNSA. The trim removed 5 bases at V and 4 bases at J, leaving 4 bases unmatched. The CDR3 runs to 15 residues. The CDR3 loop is CASSRTSGFYNEQFF. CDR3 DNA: TGTGCCAGCAGCCGGACTAGCGGGTTTTACAATGAGCAGTTCTTC. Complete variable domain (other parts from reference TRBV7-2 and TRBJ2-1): GAGVSQSPSNKVTEKGKDVELRCDPISGHTALYWYRQSLGQGLEFLIYFQGNSAPDKSGLPSDRFSAERTGGSVSTLTIQRTQQEDSAVYLCASSRTSGFYNEQFFGPGTRLTVL.

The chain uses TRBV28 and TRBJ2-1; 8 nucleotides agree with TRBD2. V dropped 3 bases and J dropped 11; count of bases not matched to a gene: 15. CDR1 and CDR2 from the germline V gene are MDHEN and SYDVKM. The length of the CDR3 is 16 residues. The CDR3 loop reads CASSFGASGRGIKQFF. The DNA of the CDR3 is TGTGCCAGCAGTTTCGGGGCCAGCGGGAGAGGCATTAAGCAGTTCTTC.

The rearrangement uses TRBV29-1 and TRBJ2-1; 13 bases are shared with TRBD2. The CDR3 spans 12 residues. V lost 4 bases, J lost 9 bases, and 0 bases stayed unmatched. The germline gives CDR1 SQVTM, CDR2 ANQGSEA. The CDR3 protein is CSVGTSGGEQFF. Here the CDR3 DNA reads TGCAGCGTTGGGACTAGCGGGGGTGAGCAGTTCTTC.

CDR3 DNA sequence: TGTGCCAGCAGCTTAGGCCTACCACCGGGTCGGGATACGCAGTATTTT. Its translation: CASSLGLPPGRDTQYF. V is TRBV13 and J is TRBJ2-3, with D hard to call. The V end lost 0 bases, the J end lost 6 bases, and 16 bases lay between the germline ends. Germline CDR1 and CDR2: PRHDT and FYEKMQ (reference sequence). The CDR3 is made up of 16 amino acids.

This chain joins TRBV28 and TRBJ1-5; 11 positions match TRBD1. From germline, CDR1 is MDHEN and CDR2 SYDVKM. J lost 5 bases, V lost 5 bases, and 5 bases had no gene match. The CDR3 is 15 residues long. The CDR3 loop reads CASSPTDRGHQPQHF. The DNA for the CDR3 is TGTGCCAGCAGTCCCACGGACAGGGGGCATCAGCCCCAGCATTTT.

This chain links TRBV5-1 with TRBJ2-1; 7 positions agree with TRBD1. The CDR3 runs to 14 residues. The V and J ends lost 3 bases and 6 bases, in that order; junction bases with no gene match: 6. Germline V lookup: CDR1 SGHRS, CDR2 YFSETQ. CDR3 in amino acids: CASSSGQWGNEQFF. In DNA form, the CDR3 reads TGCGCCAGCAGCTCGGGACAGTGGGGCAATGAGCAGTTCTTC.

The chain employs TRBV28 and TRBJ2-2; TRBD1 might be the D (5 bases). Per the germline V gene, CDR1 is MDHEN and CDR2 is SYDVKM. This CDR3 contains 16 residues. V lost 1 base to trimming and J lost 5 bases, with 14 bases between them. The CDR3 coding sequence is TGTGCCAGCAGTTTATCAGGGTCCAGCCGGACCGGGGAGCTGTTTTTT. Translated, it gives CASSLSGSSRTGELFF.

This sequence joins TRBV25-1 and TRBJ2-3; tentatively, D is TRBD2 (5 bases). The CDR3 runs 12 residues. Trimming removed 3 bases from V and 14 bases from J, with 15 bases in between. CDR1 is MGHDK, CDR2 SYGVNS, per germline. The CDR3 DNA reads TGTGCCAGCAGTGAGCGGGCTAGTGGCATGTATTTT. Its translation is CASSERASGMYF.

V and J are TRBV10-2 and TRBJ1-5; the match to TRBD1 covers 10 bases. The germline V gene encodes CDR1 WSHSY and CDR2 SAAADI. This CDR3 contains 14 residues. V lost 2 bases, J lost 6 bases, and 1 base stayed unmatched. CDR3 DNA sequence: TGCGCCAGCAGTGAGGGGACAGGGGTTCAGCCCCAGCATTTT. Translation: CASSEGTGVQPQHF.

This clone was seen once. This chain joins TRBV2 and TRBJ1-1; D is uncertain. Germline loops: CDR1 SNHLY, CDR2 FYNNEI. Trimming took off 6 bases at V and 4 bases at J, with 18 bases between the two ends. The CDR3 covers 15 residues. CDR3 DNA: TGTGCCAGCAGGGATGGACGTGGGAGGTCCACTGAAGCTTTCTTT. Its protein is CASRDGRGRSTEAFF.

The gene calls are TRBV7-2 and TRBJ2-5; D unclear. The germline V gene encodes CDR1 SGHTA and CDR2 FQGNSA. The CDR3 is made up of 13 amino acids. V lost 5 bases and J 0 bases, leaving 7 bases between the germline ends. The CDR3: CASSLLDQETQYF. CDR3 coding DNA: TGTGCCAGCAGCCTCCTTGACCAAGAGACCCAGTACTTC.

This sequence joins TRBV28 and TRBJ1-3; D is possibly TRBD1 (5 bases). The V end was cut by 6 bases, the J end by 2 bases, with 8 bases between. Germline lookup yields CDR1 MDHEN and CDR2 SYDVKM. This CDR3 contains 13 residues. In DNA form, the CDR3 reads TGTGCCAGCAGATACAGGCCTGGAAACACCATATATTTT. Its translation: CASRYRPGNTIYF.

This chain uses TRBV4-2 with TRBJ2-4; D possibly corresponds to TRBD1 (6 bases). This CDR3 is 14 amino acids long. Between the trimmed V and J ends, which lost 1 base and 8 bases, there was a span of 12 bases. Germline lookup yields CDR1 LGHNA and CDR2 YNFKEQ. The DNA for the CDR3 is TGTGCCAGCAGCCAAGTGGCACAGGGCTACATTCAGTACTTC. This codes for CASSQVAQGYIQYF.

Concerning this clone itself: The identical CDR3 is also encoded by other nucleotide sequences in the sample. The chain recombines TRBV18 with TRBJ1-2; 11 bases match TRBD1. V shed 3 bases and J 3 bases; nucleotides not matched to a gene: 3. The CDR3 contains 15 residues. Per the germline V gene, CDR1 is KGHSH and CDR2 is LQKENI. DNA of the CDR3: TGTGCCAGCTCACCTCGGACAGGGGGCGACTATGGCTACACCTTC. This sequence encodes CASSPRTGGDYGYTF.